The following is a T cell receptor (beta chain) sequence with its context. Its target is not known. Each sorted subset replicate got 200 ng genomic DNA, approximately 27,000 genomes. The repertoire was sequenced with immunoSEQ multiplex PCR; TCRdb's copy has only in-frame clones and lacks some. The sample lists about 2.1 million clones; 80% to 95% were seen once. Naive-designated CD8 cells lacked CD45RO, were positively enriched for CCR7, and omitted terminally differentiated effector memory CD45RA+ cells. This entry belongs to a study of shared clonotypes between healthy human individuals. Study details: Per donor, CD8 memory used one plate, CD8 naive used two, CD4 memory used three and CD4 naive used three. Study-wide results and limits: With few donors, the genetic and exposure-history diversity represented was limited.

The CDR3 runs to 16 residues. V lost 2 bases, J lost 0 bases, and 13 bases lay in between. Germline CDR1 SEHNR, CDR2 FQNEAQ (reference sequence). The sample taken for sequencing was naive CD8+ T cells from PBMCs. The rearrangement uses TRBV7-9 and TRBJ1-2, with D possibly TRBD1 on 6 matching bases. This clonotype was obtained from a man younger than 35 in good health. Some clones in this sample may be carry-over from other donors' samples. The CDR3 nucleotides are TGTGCCAGCAGCTTACTGCCAGGGGACTCTAACTATGGCTACACCTTC. Its protein product is CASSLLPGDSNYGYTF.